This T cell receptor (beta chain) was captured by sequencing in a study of T cells after yellow fever vaccination. MiXCR, run by TCRdb on the 5' RACE reads, gives a single entry per CDR3 protein. This sample carries around 550,000 distinct CDR3 sequences, roughly 19% of them seen once, and the ten largest clones take more than 13%. Trimming took off 4 bases at V and 4 bases at J, with 10 bases between the two ends. CDR3 length: 13 residues. CDR1 and CDR2 (germline): SQVTM, ANQGSEA. This clonotype has a handful of counts. The chain uses TRBV29-1 and TRBJ1-4, with D unclear. This clonotype was sampled from a man aged 25-45 years who received the YFV17D yellow fever vaccine. Specimen: PBMCs, collected 15 days after the yellow fever booster vaccination. This chain's CDR3 is CSVVPGNNEKLFF. The CDR3 region has the DNA TGCAGCGTTGTGCCGGGTAATAATGAAAAACTGTTTTTT.